Listed here is a single TCR beta chain. Its antigen remains unidentified. This record belongs to a study of cytomegalovirus exposure and HLA in healthy donors. Study conclusions and caveats: High specificity and sensitivity for cytomegalovirus status were reported for the classifier. Many donors carried some public TCRs, although rarity characterized most TCR sequences. Within the approximately 130 validation repertoires, first-cohort TCR clusters tended to co-occur, according to a later analysis.

The validation cohort, a group of under 150 subjects, included the donors and was separate from the roughly 600-subject first cohort. CDR3 length equals 11 residues. Deletions cut 4 bases from V and 6 bases from J, with 9 bases between. Germline CDR1 SQVTM, CDR2 ANQGSEA. Data came from immunoSEQ multiplex PCR; TCRdb stores just in-frame clones and leaves some out. The sample has about 200,000 clones; 84% are singletons. The chain combines TRBV29-1 with TRBJ1-1, with D tentatively TRBD1 (5 bases). Source material: PBMCs. The source of this sequence is a woman under 40 in good health and CMV-seropositive. CDR3: CSVVGAAEAFF. CDR3 in DNA: TGCAGCGTTGTAGGGGCCGCTGAAGCTTTCTTT.